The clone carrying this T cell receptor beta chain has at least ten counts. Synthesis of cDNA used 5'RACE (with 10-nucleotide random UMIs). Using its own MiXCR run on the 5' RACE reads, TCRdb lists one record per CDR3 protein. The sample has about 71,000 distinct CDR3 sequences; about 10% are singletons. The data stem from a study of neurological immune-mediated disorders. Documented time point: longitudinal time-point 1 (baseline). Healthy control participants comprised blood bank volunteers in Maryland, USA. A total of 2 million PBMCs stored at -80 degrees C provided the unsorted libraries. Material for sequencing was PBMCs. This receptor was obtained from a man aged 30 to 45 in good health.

CDR3 protein: CASSGGSTNNEQFF. DNA of the CDR3: TGTGCCAGCAGTGGAGGGAGTACCAACAATGAGCAGTTCTTC. The chain joins TRBV28 to TRBJ2-1; possibly TRBD2 for D (6 bases). Trimming removed 5 bases from V and 5 bases from J, with 13 bases in between. Germline values: CDR1 MDHEN, CDR2 SYDVKM. The CDR3 sequence is 14 residues long.